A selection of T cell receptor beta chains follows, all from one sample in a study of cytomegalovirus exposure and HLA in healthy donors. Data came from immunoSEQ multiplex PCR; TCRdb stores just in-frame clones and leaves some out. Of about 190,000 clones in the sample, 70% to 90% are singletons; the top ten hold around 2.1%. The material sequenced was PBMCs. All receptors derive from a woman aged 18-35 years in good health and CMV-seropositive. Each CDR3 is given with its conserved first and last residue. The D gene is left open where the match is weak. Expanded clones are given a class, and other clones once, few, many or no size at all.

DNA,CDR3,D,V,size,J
TGTGCCAGCAGCCAGCCGGGGGGCATTTACAATGAGCAGTTCTTC,CASSQPGGIYNEQFF,.,TRBV5-4,.,TRBJ2-1
TGTGCCAGCAGCCCCATATCGGGCACTGAAGCTTTCTTT,CASSPISGTEAFF,.,TRBV7-6,.,TRBJ1-1
TGTGCCACCATGATCCGGGGCTATGGCTACACCTTC,CATMIRGYGYTF,.,TRBV2,.,TRBJ1-2
TGTGCTAGTGGTTTGGTACGGTCGGGGAACACTGAAGCTTTCTTT,CASGLVRSGNTEAFF,.,TRBV12-5,once,TRBJ1-1
TGTGCCAGCAGCTTAGGTGGGACACAAGAGACCCAGTACTTC,CASSLGGTQETQYF,.,TRBV7-9,.,TRBJ2-5
TGTGCCAGCAGGAACCCTCTAAGGGGGCGAAGGAATTCACCCCTCCACTTT,CASRNPLRGRRNSPLHF,TRBD1,TRBV2,.,TRBJ1-6
TGTGCCTGGAGTGTCCCTCTCGCAGGGGTCGGTGAAGCTTTCTTT,CAWSVPLAGVGEAFF,.,TRBV30,.,TRBJ1-1
TGCGCCAGCAGCTTGACGGCAGGGCCGCGCTATGGCTACACCTTC,CASSLTAGPRYGYTF,.,TRBV5-1,.,TRBJ1-2
TGTGCCAGCAGCCGCGGACTAGCGGGGGATGACACCGGGGAGCTGTTTTTT,CASSRGLAGDDTGELFF,TRBD2,TRBV4-2,.,TRBJ2-2
TGTGCCAGCAGGGGCGGGGGGCCTGATACGCAGTATTTT,CASRGGGPDTQYF,TRBD2,TRBV6-5,.,TRBJ2-3
TGTGCCAGCAGTTGGGGGACAGCAAGCGCTGAAGCTTTCTTT,CASSWGTASAEAFF,TRBD1,TRBV28,.,TRBJ1-1
TGTGCCAGCAGCTTTCTAGGGGAGGACACTGAAGCTTTCTTT,CASSFLGEDTEAFF,.,TRBV5-6,.,TRBJ1-1
TGTGCCAGCAGTGAAGCGATTAGTGAGGCGGGGGCTTTCTTT,CASSEAISEAGAFF,.,TRBV2,.,TRBJ1-1
TGTGCCAGCAGTGTCGGACAGGGTCCAGATACGCAGTATTTT,CASSVGQGPDTQYF,TRBD1,TRBV27,.,TRBJ2-3
TGCGCCAGCAGCTTGGAGACAGCTAACTATGGCTACACCTTC,CASSLETANYGYTF,.,TRBV5-1,.,TRBJ1-2
TGTGCCAGCAGACCAGGGGGCGCATCTAATGAAAAACTGTTTTTT,CASRPGGASNEKLFF,TRBD1,TRBV28,.,TRBJ1-4
TGTGCCAGCAGTAAACTAGCGGGCTTCGATGAGCAGTTCTTC,CASSKLAGFDEQFF,TRBD2,TRBV6-5,.,TRBJ2-1
TGTGCCAGCAGAAAAGCCAGCAAGGGGGCGAGGGGCACAGATACGCAGTATTTT,CASRKASKGARGTDTQYF,TRBD1,TRBV7-9,few,TRBJ2-3
TGTGCCTGGAGTGTAACAGGGGGCGCCTACGAGCAGTACTTC,CAWSVTGGAYEQYF,TRBD1,TRBV30,once,TRBJ2-7
TGTGCCAGCAGCTGGGACCTCTTAGGACAGGACCCCTATGGCTACACCTTC,CASSWDLLGQDPYGYTF,TRBD1,TRBV5-5,.,TRBJ1-2
TGTGCCAGCAGCCTCCAAGGCCTCCGCGGGGATACGCAGTATTTT,CASSLQGLRGDTQYF,.,TRBV11-3,.,TRBJ2-3
TGTGCCTGGAGTGTAGGAGGGGGCTGGATCTCCTACGAGCAGTACTTC,CAWSVGGGWISYEQYF,.,TRBV30,.,TRBJ2-7
TGTGCCAGCAGCCCCACCCCCAGGGGAGATACGCAGTATTTT,CASSPTPRGDTQYF,.,TRBV7-3,.,TRBJ2-3
TGCGCCAGCAGCGAGGCGGGTCGTCTACGAGAGCAGTACTTC,CASSEAGRLREQYF,.,TRBV5-1,.,TRBJ2-7
TGTGCCAGCAGTGAAGAAACGGTCTCCTACAATGAGCAGTTCTTC,CASSEETVSYNEQFF,.,TRBV2,.,TRBJ2-1
TGTGCCAGCATCCCGGGTATGGATGAGCAGTTCTTC,CASIPGMDEQFF,.,TRBV7-9,few,TRBJ2-1
TGTGCCAGCAACCTAGCGGGGAGCAATGAGCAGTTCTTC,CASNLAGSNEQFF,TRBD2,TRBV7-2,.,TRBJ2-1
TGCAGCGTTGAAGCGAGCGCCGTACTTGCAGTAGAGACCCAGTACTTC,CSVEASAVLAVETQYF,.,TRBV29-1,.,TRBJ2-5
TGTGCCAGCAGCTTATTCAGGGAAGCCAGAAACACCATATATTTT,CASSLFREARNTIYF,.,TRBV11-2,once,TRBJ1-3
TGCGCCAGCAGCCCCGAACGGGGGAGGGAGCAGTACTTC,CASSPERGREQYF,.,TRBV5-1,once,TRBJ2-7
TGTGCCAGCAGTGACTCAGCGGGGGGGCCCGGTGAGCAGTTCTTC,CASSDSAGGPGEQFF,TRBD2,TRBV6-4,.,TRBJ2-1
TGCGCCAGCAGCCAAGGCCTAGCTCTCGCCAAAAACATTCAGTACTTC,CASSQGLALAKNIQYF,.,TRBV4-1,.,TRBJ2-4
TGTGCCAGCCTACCCGGACAGGGACGGGTCCACGAGCAGTACTTC,CASLPGQGRVHEQYF,TRBD1,TRBV28,.,TRBJ2-7
TGTGCCAGCAGCCTGGGGGCCACCAGGGTCGACCTCCACTTT,CASSLGATRVDLHF,.,TRBV5-6,.,TRBJ1-6
TGTGCCAGCAGCTCTAGACAGGGTTGGACAGATACGCAGTATTTT,CASSSRQGWTDTQYF,TRBD1,TRBV7-3,.,TRBJ2-3
TGTGCCAGCAGCCAAAACTCATACACAGATACGCAGTATTTT,CASSQNSYTDTQYF,.,TRBV4-2,.,TRBJ2-3
TGTGCCACCACCTTTAGCGGGCGGAATTCACCCCTCCACTTT,CATTFSGRNSPLHF,.,TRBV6-1,.,TRBJ1-6
TGTGCCAGCAGCAACCGGGCGGGGAGGGCAGGTACGACAGATACGCAGTATTTT,CASSNRAGRAGTTDTQYF,TRBD2,TRBV7-9,.,TRBJ2-3
TGTGCCAGTAGTATAGGAGGGACAGGGCTGGGCTACACCTTC,CASSIGGTGLGYTF,TRBD1,TRBV19,.,TRBJ1-2
TGTGCCAGCGGGGACAAAGCTAACTATGGCTACACCTTC,CASGDKANYGYTF,.,TRBV5-4,.,TRBJ1-2
TGTGCCAGCAGTGTCGGGAAAATTTATGGCTACACCTTC,CASSVGKIYGYTF,.,TRBV2,.,TRBJ1-2
TGTGCCAGCAGTGTTACGCTAGCGGGGGCCCCAGATACGCAGTATTTT,CASSVTLAGAPDTQYF,TRBD2,TRBV6-1,.,TRBJ2-3
TGCGCCAGCAGCTTGAACGGGGGGGGCTACACCTTC,CASSLNGGGYTF,.,TRBV5-1,few,TRBJ1-2
TGTGCCAGCAGCGGAAGCGGGGTGGTGAATGAGCAGTTCTTC,CASSGSGVVNEQFF,TRBD2,TRBV7-3,.,TRBJ2-1
TGTGCCAGCTCGTACATAGCGGGGGGGCACTTATACAATGAGCAGTTCTTC,CASSYIAGGHLYNEQFF,TRBD2,TRBV18,.,TRBJ2-1
TGTGCCAGCAGTTACTCGGGAGGTTCTAACTATGGCTACACCTTC,CASSYSGGSNYGYTF,.,TRBV6-6,.,TRBJ1-2
TGTGCCAGCAGCTTCGTCTGGGAGGCGGAGACCCAGTACTTC,CASSFVWEAETQYF,.,TRBV5-6,.,TRBJ2-5
TGTGCCAGCAGCTCCCTTTACCGGGACCTCGGGGGTCGGGACAATGAGCAGTTCTTC,CASSSLYRDLGGRDNEQFF,.,TRBV7-9,once,TRBJ2-1
TGTGCCAGCAGTACCGACTCCACCGGGGAGCTGTTTTTT,CASSTDSTGELFF,.,TRBV6-4,.,TRBJ2-2
TGTGCCACCAGCCGCCTACCATTCGGGGGGCTAAGCACAGATACGCAGTATTTT,CATSRLPFGGLSTDTQYF,.,TRBV15,.,TRBJ2-3
TGTGCCAGCAGTGAATTGCGGGGGGGCCCAGATACGCAGTATTTT,CASSELRGGPDTQYF,TRBD2,TRBV6-1,.,TRBJ2-3
TGTGCCAGTAGTATTTTAAGGGGCACTGAAGCTTTCTTT,CASSILRGTEAFF,.,TRBV19,.,TRBJ1-1
TGTGCCAGTAGTATCGGCGGGAACACTGAAGCTTTCTTT,CASSIGGNTEAFF,.,TRBV19,.,TRBJ1-1
TGTGCCTGGAGTGTGACAGGTACCACAGATACGCAGTATTTT,CAWSVTGTTDTQYF,.,TRBV30,.,TRBJ2-3
TGTGCCACCACCTTAGCGGGTTACTACAATGAGCAGTTCTTC,CATTLAGYYNEQFF,TRBD2,TRBV15,once,TRBJ2-1
TGCGCCAGCAGCCAAGCAGGGGTACGAGAGACCCAGTACTTC,CASSQAGVRETQYF,.,TRBV4-1,.,TRBJ2-5
TGTGCCAGCAGTTACAGGGTTGGCTACACCTTC,CASSYRVGYTF,.,TRBV6-1,.,TRBJ1-2
TGTGCCAGCAGCTTTAGGGCTAGCGGGGGAACCCCAGGGGGAAACATTCAGTACTTC,CASSFRASGGTPGGNIQYF,TRBD2,TRBV5-6,.,TRBJ2-4